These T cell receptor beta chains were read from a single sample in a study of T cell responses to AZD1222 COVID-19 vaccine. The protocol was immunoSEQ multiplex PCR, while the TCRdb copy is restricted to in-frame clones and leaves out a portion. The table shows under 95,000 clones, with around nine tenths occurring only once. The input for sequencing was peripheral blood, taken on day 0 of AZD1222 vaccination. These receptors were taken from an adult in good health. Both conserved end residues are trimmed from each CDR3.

CDR3aa: ASRRGGAMNTEAF; len: 13; v_gene: TRBV19; j_gene: TRBJ1-1
CDR3aa: ASSHTGGAFYGYT; len: 13; v_gene: TRBV3-1/TRBV3-2; j_gene: TRBJ1-2
CDR3aa: ASSLGSREKVGNTIY; len: 15; v_gene: TRBV5-1; j_gene: TRBJ1-3
CDR3aa: ASSQSAENTGELF; len: 13; v_gene: TRBV23-1; j_gene: TRBJ2-2
CDR3aa: ASSQEVERWGFEQF; len: 14; v_gene: TRBV4-1; j_gene: TRBJ2-1
CDR3aa: ASSLVLRDRPGYT; len: 13; v_gene: TRBV28; j_gene: TRBJ1-2
CDR3aa: ASSPGPGTEAF; len: 11; v_gene: TRBV9; j_gene: TRBJ1-1
CDR3aa: ASSLSLNTEAF; len: 11; v_gene: TRBV27; j_gene: TRBJ1-1
CDR3aa: ASSDAGSGNTIY; len: 12; v_gene: TRBV5-5; j_gene: TRBJ1-3
CDR3aa: AISDGLGGKTDTQY; len: 14; v_gene: TRBV10-3; j_gene: TRBJ2-3
CDR3aa: SVVRERTEAF; len: 10; v_gene: TRBV29-1; j_gene: TRBJ1-1
CDR3aa: ASSAVLGSNQPQH; len: 13; v_gene: TRBV19; j_gene: TRBJ1-5
CDR3aa: ASSLGRGRGSSPLH; len: 14; v_gene: TRBV11-2; j_gene: TRBJ1-6
CDR3aa: ASSLAQGEVSTEAF; len: 14; v_gene: TRBV5-1; j_gene: TRBJ1-1
CDR3aa: ASSRAGRQY; len: 9; v_gene: TRBV12-3/TRBV12-4; j_gene: TRBJ2-7
CDR3aa: ASSPGLSYTDTQY; len: 13; v_gene: TRBV7-9; j_gene: TRBJ2-3
CDR3aa: AWSAGSVSGANVLT; len: 14; v_gene: TRBV30; j_gene: TRBJ2-6
CDR3aa: ASSRSGSVDTQY; len: 12; v_gene: TRBV6-6; j_gene: TRBJ2-3
CDR3aa: ASSDSQFSSAF; len: 11; v_gene: TRBV2; j_gene: TRBJ1-1
CDR3aa: ASSLVGQGRYGYT; len: 13; v_gene: TRBV7-2; j_gene: TRBJ1-2
CDR3aa: SADRDRTTDTQY; len: 12; v_gene: TRBV29-1; j_gene: TRBJ2-3
CDR3aa: ASSQDGPGGLQETQY; len: 15; v_gene: TRBV4-1; j_gene: TRBJ2-5
CDR3aa: ASSLVPGLAGGEQY; len: 14; v_gene: TRBV28; j_gene: TRBJ2-7
CDR3aa: ASSRDRVGGYT; len: 11; v_gene: TRBV12-3/TRBV12-4; j_gene: TRBJ1-2
CDR3aa: ASSPSAGTSGSYEQY; len: 15; v_gene: TRBV18; j_gene: TRBJ2-7
CDR3aa: ASTLGGRRADTQY; len: 13; v_gene: TRBV28; j_gene: TRBJ2-3
CDR3aa: ARRATGGSSPLH; len: 12; v_gene: TRBV2; j_gene: TRBJ1-6
CDR3aa: ASSKPPRPHCLNTEAF; len: 16; v_gene: TRBV21-1; j_gene: TRBJ1-1
CDR3aa: ASSILGTANTEAF; len: 13; v_gene: TRBV19; j_gene: TRBJ1-1
CDR3aa: ASSHGQGAGNTIY; len: 13; v_gene: TRBV3-1/TRBV3-2; j_gene: TRBJ1-3
CDR3aa: ASNPDITGANVLT; len: 13; v_gene: TRBV5-1; j_gene: TRBJ2-6
CDR3aa: ASSRTSGNSYEQY; len: 13; v_gene: TRBV19; j_gene: TRBJ2-7
CDR3aa: ASSEGDRDEKLF; len: 12; v_gene: TRBV4-1; j_gene: TRBJ1-4
CDR3aa: ASSSNGARGKNTEAF; len: 15; v_gene: TRBV7-8; j_gene: TRBJ1-1
CDR3aa: ASSLLETQY; len: 9; v_gene: TRBV28; j_gene: TRBJ2-5
CDR3aa: ASSLQSNSNQPQH; len: 13; v_gene: TRBV11-2; j_gene: TRBJ1-5
CDR3aa: ASSPSSYEQY; len: 10; v_gene: TRBV6-5; j_gene: TRBJ2-7
CDR3aa: ASSSSEGAHGKLF; len: 13; v_gene: TRBV28; j_gene: TRBJ1-4
CDR3aa: ASTLDRGKPQH; len: 11; v_gene: TRBV28; j_gene: TRBJ1-5
CDR3aa: ASAPGGETQY; len: 10; v_gene: TRBV6-5; j_gene: TRBJ2-5
CDR3aa: ASSRTANTEAF; len: 11; v_gene: TRBV6-5; j_gene: TRBJ1-1
CDR3aa: ASSESQAENTEAF; len: 13; v_gene: TRBV25-1; j_gene: TRBJ1-1
CDR3aa: ASSLFGETQY; len: 10; v_gene: TRBV14; j_gene: TRBJ2-5